These 3 T cell receptor beta chains were all obtained from the same sample, sequenced in a study of blood T cell repertoires in COVID-19. The data were produced by immunoSEQ multiplex PCR, yet TCRdb's version contains in-frame clones alone and is incomplete. The data contain 450,000 or so clones, about 88% of them singletons. The sample was peripheral blood. The receptors stem from a man between 18 and 35 years old with COVID-19, enrolled during active disease.

The chain couples TRBV25-1 to TRBJ2-5; TRBD2 matches at 8 bases. V lost 4 bases, J lost 3 bases, and 7 bases stayed unmatched. Germline values: CDR1 MGHDK, CDR2 SYGVNS. The CDR3 spans 15 residues. The CDR3 here is CASSGPGGEKETQYF. In nucleotides, the CDR3 is TGTGCCAGCAGTGGGCCGGGAGGGGAAAAAGAGACCCAGTACTTC.

The count of this clone is one. The V call is TRBV18, the J call TRBJ2-1, with TRBD1 as a possible D gene (6 bases). Germline V gene data show CDR1 as KGHSH and CDR2 as LQKENI. V was trimmed by 6 bases and J by 4 bases, leaving 16 bases between them. This CDR3 region has 15 residues. The chain's CDR3 is CASSLQGDLYNEQFF. For the CDR3, the DNA is TGTGCCAGCTCGCTACAGGGTGACCTTTACAATGAGCAGTTCTTC.

The chain is built from TRBV21-1 and TRBJ1-2. TRBV21-1 is flagged as a pseudogene. CDR3 length: 13 amino acids. The DNA of the CDR3 is TGTGCCAGCAGCAATGCCGGACGGGAAGGGCACTGCTTC. Amino acid sequence: CASSNAGREGHCF.